The 14 T cell receptor beta chains in this list originate from one sample, sequenced in a study of OX40 agonist ivuxolimab in advanced cancers. This table comes from immunoSEQ multiplex PCR, and its TCRdb copy is limited to in-frame clones, with some not included. The sample yields around 15,000 clones, just over 70% seen once. This sample comprised CD4+ or CD8+ T cells sorted from blood, obtained in a trial of the OX40 agonist ivuxolimab. These receptors came from an adult with an advanced solid tumor such as melanoma, head and neck, liver or kidney cancer.

The V gene is TRBV6-5, the J gene TRBJ2-7; unclear D gene. Looked up from germline, CDR1 is MNHEY and CDR2 is SVGAGI. With 2 bases removed from V and 3 bases from J, the gap between germline ends came to 2 bases. The CDR3 runs 11 residues. CDR3 nucleotides: TGTGCCAGCAGTTACAACTACGAGCAGTACTTC. Protein sequence: CASSYNYEQYF.

The rearrangement uses TRBV27 and TRBJ1-1; no definite D call. This CDR3 contains 13 residues. The V and J ends lost 2 bases and 4 bases respectively, with 8 bases between them. The germline CDR1 and CDR2 sequences are MNHEY and SMNVEV (reference sequence). The CDR3 coding sequence is TGTGCCAGCAGTTTAGTGTTGGGCACTGAAGCTTTCTTT. Its translation is CASSLVLGTEAFF.

The V call is TRBV5-1, the J call TRBJ2-7, with TRBD2 as a possible D gene (5 bases). CDR3 length: 14 residues. Between the trimmed V and J ends, which lost 2 bases and 4 bases, there was a span of 13 bases. Germline CDR1 SGHRS, CDR2 YFSETQ. The chain's CDR3 is CASSFSGTEYEQYF. The CDR3 bases are TGCGCCAGCAGCTTCTCGGGAACCGAGTACGAGCAGTACTTC.

By share of the sample, this clone is medium-sized (0.01 to 0.1%). The chain carries TRBV30 and TRBJ2-5; possible D gene TRBD2, 6 bases. Germline V gives CDR1 GTSNPN, CDR2 SVGIG (reference sequence). With 7 bases removed from V and 5 bases from J, the gap between germline ends came to 20 bases. This CDR3 contains 14 residues. CDR3 coding DNA: TGTGCCTTTTCCCTTAGCGGCACGGGGGAGACCCAGTACTTC. Its protein product is CAFSLSGTGETQYF. The entire variable domain, with the rest obtained from reference TRBV30 and TRBJ2-5, is as follows: SQTIHQWPATLVQPVGSPLSLECTVEGTSNPNLYWYRQAAGRGLQLLFYSVGIGQISSEVPQNLSASRPQDRQFILSSKKLLLSDSGFYLCAFSLSGTGETQYFGPGTRLLVL.

The gene calls are TRBV30 and TRBJ2-2; maybe TRBD1 (5 bases). The CDR3 spans 14 residues. The V and J ends lost 1 base and 8 bases respectively, with 14 bases between them. Per germline, CDR1 GTSNPN and CDR2 SVGIG (reference sequence). The CDR3 protein is CAWSGGQGRGELFF. The CDR3 DNA sequence: TGTGCCTGGAGTGGAGGACAAGGTCGGGGGGAGCTGTTTTTT.

V usage is TRBV2 and J usage is TRBJ1-4; maybe TRBD1 (6 bases). Trimming removed 4 bases at V and 6 bases at J, with 15 bases between. The CDR3 is 15 amino acids. Germline loops: CDR1 SNHLY, CDR2 FYNNEI. The CDR3 is CASSGRTDPYEKLFF. Written as DNA, the CDR3 is TGTGCCAGCAGTGGGAGGACAGACCCTTATGAAAAACTGTTTTTT. Looking up the rest from reference TRBV2 and TRBJ1-4 gives the full variable domain: EPEVTQTPSHQVTQMGQEVILRCVPISNHLYFYWYRQILGQKVEFLVSFYNNEISEKSEIFDDQFSVERPDGSNFTLKIRSTKLEDSAMYFCASSGRTDPYEKLFFGSGTQLSVL.

A few counts support this clone. The rearrangement uses TRBV13 and TRBJ2-1, with D maybe TRBD2 (5 bases). CDR1 and CDR2 from the germline V gene are PRHDT and FYEKMQ (reference sequence). V lost 5 bases and J lost 3, with 8 bases in between. The CDR3 contains 13 residues. CDR3 amino acids: CASSPRDYNEQFF. DNA of the CDR3: TGTGCCAGCAGCCCACGGGACTACAATGAGCAGTTCTTC.

The rearrangement links TRBV11-2 to TRBJ1-3; 7 bases fit TRBD1. Unmatched junction bases numbered 3, after V lost 6 bases and J lost 1 base. The length of the CDR3 is 14 residues. The germline V gene encodes CDR1 SGHAT and CDR2 FQNNGV. The CDR3: CASSQTGSGNTIYF. The CDR3 DNA sequence: TGTGCCAGCAGTCAGACAGGGTCTGGAAACACCATATATTTT. Using reference TRBV11-2 and TRBJ1-3 for the parts outside the CDR3, the full variable domain is EAGVAQSPRYKIIEKRQSVAFWCNPISGHATLYWYQQILGQGPKLLIQFQNNGVVDDSQLPKDRFSAERLKGVDSTLKIQPAKLEDSAVYLCASSQTGSGNTIYFGEGSWLTVV.

The rearrangement uses TRBV10-2 and TRBJ2-7; the match to TRBD2 covers 8 bases. Trimming removed 2 bases from V and 5 bases from J; junction bases left unmatched: 11. The length of the CDR3 is 16 residues. Per the germline V gene, CDR1 is WSHSY and CDR2 is SAAADI. The CDR3 DNA sequence: TGCGCCAGCAGTGAGGTGGGGCCTAGCGGGTTAGACGAGCAGTACTTC. Its protein is CASSEVGPSGLDEQYF.

The gene calls are TRBV11-3 and TRBJ2-1; 8 nucleotides line up with TRBD2. CDR1 is SGHNT, CDR2 YENEEA, per germline. This CDR3 region has 16 residues. J lost 4 bases, V lost 4 bases, and 9 bases had no gene match. The CDR3 region has the DNA TGTGCCAGCAGCTGGGAGCGGGAGCTCTATTACAATGAGCAGTTCTTC. Its translation is CASSWERELYYNEQFF.

CDR3 DNA sequence: TGTGCCAGCAGCTTAGGGAGTTCCTACGAGCAGTACTTC. Translating it yields CASSLGSSYEQYF. The chain is built from TRBV5-6 and TRBJ2-7; D might be TRBD2 (5 bases). Trimming took 2 bases from V and 1 from J, leaving 7 bases between them. CDR1 and CDR2 (germline): SGHDT, YYEEEE. This CDR3 contains 13 residues.

The rearrangement joins TRBV29-1 to TRBJ1-2; D perhaps matches TRBD1 (6 bases). There are 15 residues in the CDR3. Trimming removed 0 bases at V and 3 bases at J, with 14 bases between. Germline-derived CDR1 and CDR2 are SQVTM and ANQGSEA. DNA for the CDR3: TGCAGCGTTGAAGACGGAGGAGGGGGAGACTATGGCTACACCTTC. Amino acid sequence: CSVEDGGGGDYGYTF.

This chain uses TRBV4-1 with TRBJ2-7, with D unresolved. The CDR3 loop spans 15 amino acids. Germline loops: CDR1 MGHRA, CDR2 YSYEKL. V was shortened by 4 bases and J by 3 bases, with 16 bases between the two germline ends. CDR3 amino acids: CASSPSPSLLYEQYF. For the CDR3, the DNA is TGCGCCAGCAGCCCTAGTCCCTCACTTCTCTACGAGCAGTACTTC.

The chain carries TRBV11-2 and TRBJ2-1, with D uncertain. Germline CDR1 SGHAT, CDR2 FQNNGV. Trimming pared 7 bases from V and 3 bases from J, leaving 7 bases between. The CDR3 is 12 amino acids. CDR3 region: CASTPFYNEQFF. The CDR3 region has the DNA TGTGCCAGCACCCCTTTCTACAATGAGCAGTTCTTC.